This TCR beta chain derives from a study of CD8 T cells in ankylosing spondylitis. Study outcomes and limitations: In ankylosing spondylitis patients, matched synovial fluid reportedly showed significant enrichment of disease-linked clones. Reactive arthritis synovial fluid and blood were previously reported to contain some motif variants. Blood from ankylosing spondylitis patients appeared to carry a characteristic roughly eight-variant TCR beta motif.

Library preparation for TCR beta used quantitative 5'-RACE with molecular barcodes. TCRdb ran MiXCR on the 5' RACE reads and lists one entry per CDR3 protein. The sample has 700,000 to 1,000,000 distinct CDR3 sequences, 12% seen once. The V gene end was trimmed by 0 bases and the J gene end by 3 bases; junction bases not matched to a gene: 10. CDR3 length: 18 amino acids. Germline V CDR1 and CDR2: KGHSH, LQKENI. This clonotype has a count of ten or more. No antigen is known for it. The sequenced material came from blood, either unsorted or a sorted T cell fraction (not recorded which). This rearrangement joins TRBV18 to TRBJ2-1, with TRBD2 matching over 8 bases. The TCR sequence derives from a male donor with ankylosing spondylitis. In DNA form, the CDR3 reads TGTGCCAGCTCACCACCCCGCGGTGATAGCGGGATCTACAATGAGCAGTTCTTC. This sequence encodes CASSPPRGDSGIYNEQFF.